Presented here are 25 T cell receptor beta chains from one specimen sequenced in a study of CD8 T cells in Susac syndrome. With random hexamers, reverse transcription was performed on about 0.5 to 1 ug of RNA. In TCRdb, the immunoSEQ multiplex PCR reads were re-called with MiXCR into one record per CDR3 protein. The repertoire includes 150,000 to 200,000 distinct CDR3 sequences, roughly nine tenths of them detected once, and about 0.1% sits in the top ten. The sequenced material came from CD4+ T cells from PBMCs. The source of these receptors is a human donor with Susac syndrome.

This chain connects TRBV6-6 to TRBJ2-3; no firm D call. V gave up 6 bases and J gave up 4 bases, with 11 bases separating them. Per the germline V gene, CDR1 is MNHNY and CDR2 is SVGAGI (reference sequence). The CDR3 consists of 13 residues. The CDR3 loop is CASRRVRPDTQYF. CDR3 DNA sequence: TGTGCCAGCAGAAGGGTCCGGCCAGATACGCAGTATTTT.

The CDR3 loop is CASARGGPVTEAFF. CDR3 in DNA: TGTGCCAGCGCAAGGGGGGGGCCAGTCACTGAAGCTTTCTTT. This chain uses TRBV18 with TRBJ1-1; D possibly corresponds to TRBD1 (6 bases). The CDR3 sequence is 14 residues long. Per the germline V gene, CDR1 is KGHSH and CDR2 is LQKENI. The ends were cut back, 8 bases at V and 4 bases at J, with 17 bases in the middle.

The chain joins TRBV19 to TRBJ2-1; TRBD1 matches 9 bases. V lost 10 bases, J lost 7 bases, and 11 bases stayed unmatched. Germline loops: CDR1 LNHDA, CDR2 SQIVND (reference sequence). This CDR3 has 14 residues. The CDR3: CATRGTGLVNEQFF. The CDR3 DNA follows: TGTGCCACTAGGGGGACAGGGTTAGTAAATGAGCAGTTCTTC.

The CDR3 nucleotides are TGTGCCAGTAGTATCTACCGGGACGTAGCAAGGAGCAATCAGCCCCAGCATTTT. Translated, it gives CASSIYRDVARSNQPQHF. The rearrangement links TRBV19 to TRBJ1-5; maybe TRBD1 (5 bases). V was shortened by 3 bases and J by 1 base, with 19 bases between the two germline ends. Germline CDR1 is LNHDA and CDR2 is SQIVND (reference sequence). The CDR3 spans 18 residues.

The chain has TRBV12-3 or TRBV12-4 and TRBJ1-2, with D unresolved. The V end was cut by 6 bases, the J end by 4 bases, with 15 bases between. CDR3 size: 14 residues. The chain's CDR3 is CASSSPRSIYGYTF. The CDR3 DNA follows: TGTGCCAGCAGCTCGCCCCGGAGTATCTATGGCTACACCTTC.

This sequence joins TRBV6-5 and TRBJ1-6; D gene ambiguous. The V gene lost 5 bases and the J gene lost 11 bases, with 13 bases spanning the gap. Germline lookup yields CDR1 MNHEY and CDR2 SVGAGI. This CDR3 has 13 amino acids. The CDR3 DNA reads TGTGCCAGCAGTCGCGACACGCTACCACCCCTCCACTTT. It is translated as CASSRDTLPPLHF.

Here the CDR3 DNA reads TGTGCCAGCAGTGAGACTAGCGGGAGGGTTAATGAGCAGTTCTTC. Amino acids: CASSETSGRVNEQFF. The chain uses TRBV2 and TRBJ2-1, with TRBD2 matching over 14 bases. The CDR3 covers 15 residues. The germline CDR1 and CDR2 sequences are SNHLY and FYNNEI. With V trimmed by 3 bases and J by 7 bases, 2 bases remained unmatched.

The rearrangement joins TRBV5-1 to TRBJ2-3; perhaps TRBD2 as D (6 bases). Germline values: CDR1 SGHRS, CDR2 YFSETQ. This CDR3 has 13 residues. The V end was cut by 4 bases, the J end by 6 bases, with 12 bases between. The CDR3 region is CASSPGTSDTQYF. CDR3 nucleotide sequence: TGCGCCAGCAGCCCCGGGACTTCGGATACGCAGTATTTT.

The chain uses TRBV2 and TRBJ2-3, with D tentatively TRBD1 (5 bases). This CDR3 is 16 amino acids long. The ends were cut back, 2 bases at V and 1 base at J, with 13 bases in the middle. Germline V gene sequence: CDR1 SNHLY, CDR2 FYNNEI. DNA for the CDR3: TGTGCCAGCAGTGAACAAAGGGCGACAGGCACAGATACGCAGTATTTT. Translating gives CASSEQRATGTDTQYF.

The V and J genes are TRBV2 and TRBJ2-2; unclear D gene. CDR3 length: 12 amino acids. The V gene lost 1 base and the J gene lost 6 bases, with 3 bases spanning the gap. Germline V gives CDR1 SNHLY, CDR2 FYNNEI. CDR3: CASSEDPGELFF. The CDR3 nucleotides read TGTGCCAGCAGTGAAGATCCCGGGGAGCTGTTTTTT.

The chain couples TRBV7-2 to TRBJ2-7; a possible D gene is TRBD1 (5 bases). Between the trimmed V and J ends, which lost 5 bases and 3 bases, there was a span of 14 bases. The CDR3 runs 14 residues. Germline V gives CDR1 SGHTA, CDR2 FQGNSA. This CDR3 is CASSPDRSYYEQYF. CDR3 DNA: TGTGCCAGCAGCCCCGACAGATCCTACTACGAGCAGTACTTC.

V usage is TRBV6-5 and J usage is TRBJ1-2; 7 nucleotides align to TRBD1. Germline assignment: CDR1 MNHEY and CDR2 SVGAGI. The CDR3 has 13 amino acids. V lost 6 bases and J lost 3; bases outside the gene matches: 4. The CDR3: CASSRDRDYGYTF. DNA for the CDR3: TGTGCCAGCAGCCGAGACAGGGACTATGGCTACACCTTC.

This clonotype was counted only a few times. J is TRBJ2-5 and V is TRBV12-3 or TRBV12-4; TRBD1 aligns across 8 bases. The CDR3 runs 13 residues. Trimming at V came to 6 bases and at J to 4 bases, leaving 4 bases not matched to a gene. This CDR3 reads CASRSGGTETQYF. CDR3 DNA: TGTGCCAGCAGGTCAGGGGGCACAGAGACCCAGTACTTC.

The genes are TRBV6-1 and TRBJ2-2; no clear D. Germline V lookup: CDR1 MNHNS, CDR2 SASEGT. Trimming took off 11 bases at V and 1 base at J, with 11 bases between the two ends. The CDR3 has 13 amino acids. The CDR3 here is CAVHLLNTGELFF. The CDR3 DNA is TGTGCCGTACACCTCCTGAACACCGGGGAGCTGTTTTTT.

The chain joins TRBV6-5 to TRBJ1-1; the match to TRBD1 covers 7 bases. After removal of 2 bases from V and 4 bases from J, the junction contained 4 bases not matched to a gene. Germline CDR1 and CDR2: MNHEY and SVGAGI. This CDR3 is built from 14 residues. CDR3 loop: CASSYGQESTEAFF. In nucleotides, the CDR3 is TGTGCCAGCAGTTACGGACAGGAGAGCACTGAAGCTTTCTTT.

The V and J genes are TRBV7-9 and TRBJ1-1; D perhaps matches TRBD1 (5 bases). This CDR3 is 13 amino acids long. V was pared by 5 bases and J by 3 bases, with 10 bases between. Germline-derived CDR1 and CDR2 are SEHNR and FQNEAQ (reference sequence). CDR3 protein: CASSIQGDTEAFF. In DNA form, the CDR3 reads TGTGCCAGCAGCATACAAGGGGACACTGAAGCTTTCTTT.

V usage is TRBV7-9 and J usage is TRBJ1-2, with TRBD1 as a possible D gene (5 bases). Per germline, CDR1 SEHNR and CDR2 FQNEAQ (reference sequence). V was cut by 2 bases and J by 8 bases, with 9 bases left in between. The CDR3 is 12 residues long. The CDR3 DNA sequence: TGTGCCAGCAGCTTAATGGGGGGAGGCTACACCTTC. Translation gives CASSLMGGGYTF.

The table lists this clonotype with a few counts. The chain couples TRBV6-1 to TRBJ2-7; D may be TRBD1 (5 bases). CDR3 length: 13 residues. Trimming took off 5 bases at V and 4 bases at J, with 12 bases between the two ends. Germline V gene sequence: CDR1 MNHNS, CDR2 SASEGT. In DNA form, the CDR3 reads TGTGCCAGCAGTTCAGGGATAGGATACGAGCAGTACTTC. It specifies CASSSGIGYEQYF.

The rearrangement links TRBV29-1 to TRBJ1-2; D gene unclear. This CDR3 region has 10 residues. Germline CDR1 and CDR2: SQVTM and ANQGSEA. V lost 5 bases to trimming and J lost 5 bases, with 6 bases between them. The CDR3 reads CSVNHYGYTF. CDR3 in DNA: TGCAGCGTTAACCATTATGGCTACACCTTC. Complete variable domain (other parts from reference TRBV29-1 and TRBJ1-2): SAVISQKPSRDICQRGTSLTIQCQVDSQVTMMFWYRQQPGQSLTLIATANQGSEATYESGFVIDKFPISRPNLTFSTLTVSNMSPEDSSIYLCSVNHYGYTFGSGTRLTVV.

This clonotype was seen only once. The V and J genes are TRBV5-1 and TRBJ2-1, with 8 bases identical to TRBD2. Germline V gene lookup returns CDR1 SGHRS and CDR2 YFSETQ. V gave up 3 bases and J gave up 4 bases; unmatched junction bases: 3. The CDR3 runs 14 residues. CDR3 residues: CASSSGGGYNEQFF. The DNA of the CDR3 is TGCGCCAGCAGCTCGGGCGGGGGGTACAATGAGCAGTTCTTC. The full variable domain, in which reference TRBV5-1 and TRBJ2-1 provide the parts outside the CDR3, is KAGVTQTPRYLIKTRGQQVTLSCSPISGHRSVSWYQQTPGQGLQFLFEYFSETQRNKGNFPGRFSGRQFSNSRSEMNVSTLELGDSALYLCASSSGGGYNEQFFGPGTRLTVL.

The chain joins TRBV7-2 to TRBJ2-5; TRBD2 matches 9 bases. CDR3 length: 16 residues. Trimming cost V 2 bases and J 0 bases; bases outside gene matches: 4. Germline loops: CDR1 SGHTA, CDR2 FQGNSA. CDR3 sequence (DNA): TGTGCCAGCAGCTTAAATAGCGGGGGAAACCAAGAGACCCAGTACTTC. Translating gives CASSLNSGGNQETQYF.

The rearrangement joins TRBV7-2 to TRBJ2-7; 12 bases fit TRBD2. Unmatched junction bases numbered 8, after V lost 5 bases and J lost 3 bases. The CDR3 spans 16 residues. In germline, CDR1 is SGHTA, CDR2 FQGNSA. The CDR3 nucleotides read TGTGCCAGCAGCGACCCTAGCGGGAGGGCCTACTACGAGCAGTACTTC. Translating it yields CASSDPSGRAYYEQYF.

This clonotype was seen only a few times. The rearrangement uses TRBV7-2 and TRBJ1-2; the D gene is possibly TRBD1 (5 bases). Trimming took off 5 bases at V and 4 bases at J, with 11 bases between the two ends. Germline values: CDR1 SGHTA, CDR2 FQGNSA. This CDR3 has 13 amino acids. CDR3 in amino acids: CASSPSGGYGYTF. CDR3 in DNA: TGTGCCAGCAGCCCAAGCGGGGGCTATGGCTACACCTTC.

The rearrangement uses TRBV27 and TRBJ1-2, with D perhaps TRBD1 (6 bases). The V gene lost 2 bases and the J gene lost 4 bases, with 14 bases spanning the gap. The CDR3 is 15 residues long. The V gene's germline CDR1 is MNHEY and CDR2 SMNVEV (reference sequence). CDR3 residues: CASSLQGRSGYGYTF. In DNA form, the CDR3 reads TGTGCCAGCAGTTTACAGGGGAGATCGGGCTATGGCTACACCTTC.

Written as DNA, the CDR3 is TGTGCCAGCAGCCTTCAAGGAGGGTCGAGCACAGATACGCAGTATTTT. This sequence encodes CASSLQGGSSTDTQYF. The V and J genes are TRBV7-9 and TRBJ2-3; D might be TRBD2 (6 bases). Germline loops: CDR1 SEHNR, CDR2 FQNEAQ (reference sequence). The CDR3 extends over 16 amino acids. Trimming took off 5 bases at V and 0 bases at J, with 15 bases between the two ends.